This TCR beta chain was observed in a study of low-dose radiotherapy and immunotherapy resistance in tumors. The wider study: Cohort 1 was given 0.5 Gy per fraction every 2 weeks, for 6.5 Gy total. Intravenous ipilimumab 1 mg/kg every six weeks was given with nivolumab 240 mg every two weeks. Patients took 300 mg oral aspirin daily for four cycles from cycle 1 day 1.

V was clipped by 2 bases and J by 6 bases, with 23 bases between them. The CDR3 sequence is 17 residues long. Germline CDR1 reads MNHEY; CDR2 reads SVGEGT. The sample holds a few counts of this clonotype. Indicated time point: before trial treatment. Nivolumab, ipilimumab, aspirin, low-dose cyclophosphamide and low-dose radiotherapy were given to donors. Gene-specific TRAV and TRBV primers were used for first-strand cDNA, covering alpha and beta chains. With a constant-region primer and a V-primer adapter, TCRs were subjected to roughly 20 PCR cycles of amplification. TCRdb independently ran MiXCR on the reads; one entry per CDR3 protein. The top ten hold 11% of the sample, which has approximately 70,000 distinct CDR3 sequences, around 29% seen once.

Sequencing was performed on PBMCs, taken before treatment. This sequence was found in a female donor with ovarian cancer. This chain joins TRBV6-2 or TRBV6-3 and TRBJ2-7; D possibly matches TRBD1 or TRBD2 (6 bases each). CDR3 in DNA: TGTGCCAGCAGTTACGTGAAATTGGGGGGCATTCTGATCGAGCAGTACTTC. As protein: CASSYVKLGGILIEQYF.